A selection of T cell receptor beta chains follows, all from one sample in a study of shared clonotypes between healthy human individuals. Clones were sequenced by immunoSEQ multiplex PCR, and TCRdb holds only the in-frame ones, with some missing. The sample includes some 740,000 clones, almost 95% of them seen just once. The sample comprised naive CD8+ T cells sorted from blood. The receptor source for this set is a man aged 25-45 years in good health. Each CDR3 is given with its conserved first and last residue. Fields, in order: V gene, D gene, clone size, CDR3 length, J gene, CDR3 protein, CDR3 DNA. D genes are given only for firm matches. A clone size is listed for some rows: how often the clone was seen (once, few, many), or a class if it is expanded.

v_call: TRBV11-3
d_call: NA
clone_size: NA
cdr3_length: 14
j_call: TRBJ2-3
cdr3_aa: CASSPSGSTDTQYF
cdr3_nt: TGTGCCAGCAGCCCCTCGGGGAGCACAGATACGCAGTATTTT

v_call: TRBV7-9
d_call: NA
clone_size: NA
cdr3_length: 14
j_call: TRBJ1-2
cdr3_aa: CASSLADGNYGYTF
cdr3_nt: TGTGCCAGCAGCTTAGCCGACGGAAACTATGGCTACACCTTC

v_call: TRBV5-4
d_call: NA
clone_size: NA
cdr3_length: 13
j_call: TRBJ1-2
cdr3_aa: CASSLDGQGGYTF
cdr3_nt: TGTGCCAGCAGCTTGGACGGCCAAGGGGGCTACACCTTC

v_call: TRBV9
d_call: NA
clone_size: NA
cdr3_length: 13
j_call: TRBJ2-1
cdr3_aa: CASSAYNGDEQFF
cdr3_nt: TGTGCCAGCAGCGCATATAATGGGGATGAGCAGTTCTTC

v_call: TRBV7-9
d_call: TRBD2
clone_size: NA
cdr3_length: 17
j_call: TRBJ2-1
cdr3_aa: CASSPGLAGQSRNEQFF
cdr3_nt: TGTGCCAGCAGCCCCGGACTAGCGGGACAATCACGCAATGAGCAGTTCTTC

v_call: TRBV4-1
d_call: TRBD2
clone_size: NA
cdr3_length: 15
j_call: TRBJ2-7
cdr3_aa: CASSQPASGNYEQYF
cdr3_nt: TGCGCCAGCAGCCAACCGGCTAGCGGGAACTACGAGCAGTACTTC

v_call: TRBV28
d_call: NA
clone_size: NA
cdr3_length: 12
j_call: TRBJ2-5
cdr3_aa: CAVGDNQETQYF
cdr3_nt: TGTGCCGTGGGGGACAACCAAGAGACCCAGTACTTC

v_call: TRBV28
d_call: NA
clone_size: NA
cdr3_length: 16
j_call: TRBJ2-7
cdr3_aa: CASSQRRTPSSYEQYF
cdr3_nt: TGTGCCAGCAGTCAGCGTCGGACTCCGAGCTCCTACGAGCAGTACTTC

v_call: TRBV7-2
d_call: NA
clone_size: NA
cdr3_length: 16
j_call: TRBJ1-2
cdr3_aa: CASSLYRGIGGYGYTF
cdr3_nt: TGTGCCAGCAGCTTATATAGGGGGATAGGAGGGTATGGCTACACCTTC

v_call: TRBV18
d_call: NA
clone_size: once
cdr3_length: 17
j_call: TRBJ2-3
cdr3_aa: CASSPYMTPAREGTQYF
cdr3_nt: TGTGCCAGCTCACCCTATATGACTCCGGCCCGGGAAGGAACGCAGTATTTT

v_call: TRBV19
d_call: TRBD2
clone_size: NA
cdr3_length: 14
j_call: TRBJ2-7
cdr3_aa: CASSLTSGAREQYF
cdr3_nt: TGTGCCAGTAGTTTAACTAGCGGCGCCCGCGAGCAGTACTTC

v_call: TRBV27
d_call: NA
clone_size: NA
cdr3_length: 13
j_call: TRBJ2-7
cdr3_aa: CASSRGQIYEQYF
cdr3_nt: TGTGCCAGCAGCCGGGGCCAGATCTACGAGCAGTACTTC

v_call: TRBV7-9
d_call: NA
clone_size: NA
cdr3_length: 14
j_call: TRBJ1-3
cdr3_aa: CASSPTLSGNTIYF
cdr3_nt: TGTGCCAGCAGCCCCACCCTCTCTGGAAACACCATATATTTT

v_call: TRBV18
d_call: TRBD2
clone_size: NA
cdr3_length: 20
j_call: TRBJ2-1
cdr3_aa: CASSPSPGGTSGFGPNEQFF
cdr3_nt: TGTGCCAGCTCACCGTCGCCCGGCGGGACTAGCGGGTTCGGGCCAAATGAGCAGTTCTTC

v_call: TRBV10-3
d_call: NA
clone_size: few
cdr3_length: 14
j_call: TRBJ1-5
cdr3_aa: CAINEDRRNQPQHF
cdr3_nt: TGTGCCATCAATGAGGACAGACGCAATCAGCCCCAGCATTTT

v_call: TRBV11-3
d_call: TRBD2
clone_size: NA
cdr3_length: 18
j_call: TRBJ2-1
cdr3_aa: CASSPRAGSGRARDEQFF
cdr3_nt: TGTGCCAGCAGCCCTCGGGCAGGTAGCGGGAGGGCGAGGGATGAGCAGTTCTTC

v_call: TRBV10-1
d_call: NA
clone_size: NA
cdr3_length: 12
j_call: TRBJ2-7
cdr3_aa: CASSGGPYEQYF
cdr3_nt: TGCGCCAGCAGTGGCGGTCCCTACGAGCAGTACTTC

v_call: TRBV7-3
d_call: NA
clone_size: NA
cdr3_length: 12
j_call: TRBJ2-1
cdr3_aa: CASSLPRGEQFF
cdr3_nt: TGTGCCAGCAGCCTCCCGAGGGGCGAGCAGTTCTTC

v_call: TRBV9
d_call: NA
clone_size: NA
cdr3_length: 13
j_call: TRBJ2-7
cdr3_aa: CASSAGSGYEQYF
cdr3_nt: TGTGCCAGCAGCGCCGGGAGTGGTTACGAGCAGTACTTC

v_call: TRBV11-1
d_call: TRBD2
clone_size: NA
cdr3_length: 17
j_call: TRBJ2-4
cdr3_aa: CASSLGWTSGAKNIQYF
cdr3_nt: TGTGCCAGCAGCTTAGGTTGGACTAGCGGGGCCAAAAACATTCAGTACTTC

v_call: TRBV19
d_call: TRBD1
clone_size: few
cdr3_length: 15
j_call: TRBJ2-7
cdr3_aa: CASSAKTGGSYEQYF
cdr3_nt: TGTGCCAGTAGTGCCAAGACAGGGGGCTCCTACGAGCAGTACTTC

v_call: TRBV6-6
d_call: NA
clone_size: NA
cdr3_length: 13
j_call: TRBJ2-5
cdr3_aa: CASSTGGGETQYF
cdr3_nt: TGTGCCAGCAGTACAGGGGGGGGAGAGACCCAGTACTTC

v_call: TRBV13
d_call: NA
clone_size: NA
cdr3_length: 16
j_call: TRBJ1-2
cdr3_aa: CASSLDRRGSAYGYTF
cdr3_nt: TGTGCCAGCAGCTTAGACCGAAGAGGAAGCGCCTACGGCTACACCTTC

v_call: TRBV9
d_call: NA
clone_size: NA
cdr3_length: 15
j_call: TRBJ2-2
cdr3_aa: CASSVDPANTGELFF
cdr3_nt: TGTGCCAGCAGCGTAGACCCTGCGAACACCGGGGAGCTGTTTTTT

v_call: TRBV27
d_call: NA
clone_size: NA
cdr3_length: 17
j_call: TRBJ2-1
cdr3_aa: CASSSALPVTLTNEQFF
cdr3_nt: TGTGCCAGCAGTTCGGCCCTTCCAGTTACTTTGACAAATGAGCAGTTCTTC

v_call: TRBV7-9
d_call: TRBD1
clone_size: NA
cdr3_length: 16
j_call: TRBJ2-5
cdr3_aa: CASHQEGASFLETQYF
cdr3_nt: TGTGCCAGCCACCAAGAGGGGGCGAGTTTCCTCGAGACCCAGTACTTC

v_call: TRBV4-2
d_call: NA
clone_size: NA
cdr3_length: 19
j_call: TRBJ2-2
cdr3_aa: CASSQRSRDDITNTGELFF
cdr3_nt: TGTGCCAGCAGCCAACGTTCCCGGGACGATATTACGAACACCGGGGAGCTGTTTTTT

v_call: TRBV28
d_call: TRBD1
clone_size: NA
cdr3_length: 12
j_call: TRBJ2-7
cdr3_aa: CASSLEQGEQYF
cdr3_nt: TGTGCCAGCAGTTTAGAACAGGGGGAGCAGTACTTC

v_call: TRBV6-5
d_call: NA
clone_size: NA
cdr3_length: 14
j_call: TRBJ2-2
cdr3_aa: CASSYSLGTGELFF
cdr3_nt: TGTGCCAGCAGTTACTCCCTTGGGACCGGGGAGCTGTTTTTT

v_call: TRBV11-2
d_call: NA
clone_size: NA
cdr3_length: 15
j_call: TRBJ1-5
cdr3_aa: CASSLVPGRNQPQHF
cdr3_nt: TGTGCCAGCAGCTTAGTTCCAGGACGCAATCAGCCCCAGCATTTT

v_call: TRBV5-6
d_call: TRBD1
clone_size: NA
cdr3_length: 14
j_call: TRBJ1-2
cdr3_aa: CASTPGQGATGYTF
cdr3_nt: TGTGCCAGCACCCCGGGACAGGGGGCTACGGGCTACACCTTC

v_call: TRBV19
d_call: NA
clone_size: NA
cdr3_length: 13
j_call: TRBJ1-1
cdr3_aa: CASSPLLGGEAFF
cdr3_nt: TGTGCCAGTAGTCCCCTTCTAGGGGGGGAAGCTTTCTTT

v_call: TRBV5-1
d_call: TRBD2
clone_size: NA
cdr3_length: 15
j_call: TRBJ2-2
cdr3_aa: CASSLTSAFTGELFF
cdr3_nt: TGCGCCAGCAGTTTGACTAGCGCTTTCACCGGGGAGCTGTTTTTT

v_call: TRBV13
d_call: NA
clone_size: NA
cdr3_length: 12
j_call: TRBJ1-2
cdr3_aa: CASSLGDYGYTF
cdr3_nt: TGTGCCAGCAGCTTAGGCGACTATGGCTACACCTTC

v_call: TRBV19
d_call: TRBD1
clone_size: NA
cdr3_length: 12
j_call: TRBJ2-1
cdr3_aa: CASSNQGQGMFF
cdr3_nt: TGTGCCAGTAGTAACCAGGGACAGGGTATGTTCTTC

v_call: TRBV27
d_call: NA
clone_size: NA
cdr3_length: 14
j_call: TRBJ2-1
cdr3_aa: CASSYSVYGDEQFF
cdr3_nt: TGTGCCAGCAGTTATTCGGTCTACGGAGATGAGCAGTTCTTC

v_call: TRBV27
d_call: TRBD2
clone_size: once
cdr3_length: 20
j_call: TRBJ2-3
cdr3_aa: CASSRPSGTSGVSSTDTQYF
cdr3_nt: TGTGCCAGCAGTCGACCCTCCGGGACTAGCGGGGTATCGAGCACAGATACGCAGTATTTT

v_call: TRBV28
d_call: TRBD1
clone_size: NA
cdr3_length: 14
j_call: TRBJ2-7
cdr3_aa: CATEPQGEGYEQYF
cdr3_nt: TGTGCCACAGAACCACAGGGGGAAGGCTACGAGCAGTACTTC

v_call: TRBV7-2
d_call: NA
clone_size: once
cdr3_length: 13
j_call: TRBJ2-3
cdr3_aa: CASSSMSTDTQYF
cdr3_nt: TGTGCCAGCAGCTCGATGAGCACAGATACGCAGTATTTT

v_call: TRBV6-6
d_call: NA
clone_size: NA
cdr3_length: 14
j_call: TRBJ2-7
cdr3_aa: CASSYYLDQGEQYF
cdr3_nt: TGTGCCAGCAGTTACTACCTAGATCAGGGCGAGCAGTACTTC

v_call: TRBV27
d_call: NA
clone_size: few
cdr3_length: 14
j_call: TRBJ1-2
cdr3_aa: CASSPRQVDYGYTF
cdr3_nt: TGTGCCAGCAGTCCCAGACAGGTCGACTATGGCTACACCTTC

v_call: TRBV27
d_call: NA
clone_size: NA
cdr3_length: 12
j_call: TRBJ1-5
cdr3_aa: CASSPGNQPQHF
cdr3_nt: TGTGCCAGCAGCCCTGGTAATCAGCCCCAGCATTTT

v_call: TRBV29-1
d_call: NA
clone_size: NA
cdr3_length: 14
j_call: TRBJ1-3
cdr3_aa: CSVVGGSSGNTIYF
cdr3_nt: TGCAGCGTTGTGGGGGGGAGCTCTGGAAACACCATATATTTT

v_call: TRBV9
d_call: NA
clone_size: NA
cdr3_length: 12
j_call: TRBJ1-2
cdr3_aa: CASSVARKGYTF
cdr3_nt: TGTGCCAGCAGCGTAGCCAGAAAGGGCTACACCTTC

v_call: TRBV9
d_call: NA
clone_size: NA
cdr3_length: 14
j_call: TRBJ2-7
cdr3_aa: CASSVAGARDEQYF
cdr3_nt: TGTGCCAGCAGCGTCGCGGGGGCGCGCGACGAGCAGTACTTC